The rows below give T cell receptor beta chains drawn from one sample of a study of T cells after yellow fever vaccination. TCRdb re-derived calls from the 5' RACE reads in MiXCR, one entry per CDR3 protein. Here the sample spans a few hundred thousand distinct CDR3 sequences, roughly 6.2% being singletons. Sequencing used PBMCs, obtained 5 days after the yellow fever booster vaccination. The receptors derive from a man younger than 40 who received the YFV17D yellow fever vaccine. CDR3s include the opening cysteine and the closing phenylalanine or tryptophan. A D gene is named only where the DNA matches it firmly. Clone size is stated in some rows and not others, as once, few, many or a class when expanded.

TGTGCCAGAGGACAGCCCCGAGGGTATGAGCAGTTCTTC	CARGQPRGYEQFF	NA	TRBV2	TRBJ2-1	NA
TGTGCCAGCAGCTTAATCCCCCTCTACGAGCAGTACTTC	CASSLIPLYEQYF	NA	TRBV7-2	TRBJ2-7	many
TGTGCCAGCAGCCCAGGCACTACTCAAACCGGGGAGCTGTTTTTT	CASSPGTTQTGELFF	NA	TRBV3-1	TRBJ2-2	NA
TGCAGTGCTAGGGGCGGGATCACAGATACGCAGTATTTT	CSARGGITDTQYF	NA	TRBV20-1	TRBJ2-3	few
TGTGCCAGCAGTTCCTCTAGCGGGAGGGCCTACGAGCAGTACTTC	CASSSSSGRAYEQYF	TRBD2	TRBV7-6	TRBJ2-7	NA
TGTGCCAGCAGTTTAGCGGGAGTTTTTGGCACAGATACGCAGTATTTT	CASSLAGVFGTDTQYF	TRBD2	TRBV28	TRBJ2-3	many
TGTGCCAGCAGCTTCGGGATGTCGGGCGCCTCCTACGAGCAGTACTTC	CASSFGMSGASYEQYF	NA	TRBV5-6	TRBJ2-7	NA
TGTGCCATCAGTGGTAGCGGGATGGTAGAGCAGTACTTC	CAISGSGMVEQYF	TRBD2	TRBV10-3	TRBJ2-7	few
TGTGCCAGCAGTCCTGGGGGCGGGCAAGATACGCAGTATTTT	CASSPGGGQDTQYF	NA	TRBV12-3/TRBV12-4	TRBJ2-3	many
TGTGCCAGCCACCGACTAGGTCTCAATGAGCAGTTCTTC	CASHRLGLNEQFF	NA	TRBV11-2	TRBJ2-1	NA
TGTGCCAGCAGTTTAGGGACCGCGAGCTCCTACGAGCAGTACTTC	CASSLGTASSYEQYF	NA	TRBV12-3/TRBV12-4	TRBJ2-7	few
TGTGCCAGTGCTCAACAGGGGATGAATCAGCCCCAGCATTTT	CASAQQGMNQPQHF	TRBD1	TRBV19	TRBJ1-5	many
TGTGCCAGCAGCTTAGGGACTAGTCGCGACATTCAGTACTTC	CASSLGTSRDIQYF	TRBD2	TRBV7-2	TRBJ2-4	many
TGTGCCAGCAGCGTGGGTTTTAGCGGGAGTGCCCCAGATACGCAGTATTTT	CASSVGFSGSAPDTQYF	TRBD2	TRBV9	TRBJ2-3	few
TGTGCCAGCAGTTACTCAACGGGAATTACAGATACGCAGTATTTT	CASSYSTGITDTQYF	NA	TRBV6-5	TRBJ2-3	few
TGTGCCAGCAGCTTGGCCGGGGACTTCCAAGAGAGCCAGTACTTC	CASSLAGDFQESQYF	NA	TRBV5-6	TRBJ2-5	NA
TGTGCCAGCAGCTTAGTAGTTAAGACTAGCCGCTATCAGGTCAACGAGCAGTACTTC	CASSLVVKTSRYQVNEQYF	TRBD2	TRBV11-2	TRBJ2-7	many
TGCAGTGGGTATAGCGGGAGTATAAACGAGCAGTACTTC	CSGYSGSINEQYF	TRBD2	TRBV20-1	TRBJ2-7	many
TGCAGTGCTGGACAGGGGCCCAACTATGGCTACACCTTC	CSAGQGPNYGYTF	TRBD1	TRBV20-1	TRBJ1-2	few
TGCAGTGCTAGAGATTTCAGGGGGCTTGATACCCAGTACTTC	CSARDFRGLDTQYF	TRBD1	TRBV20-1	TRBJ2-5	few
TGTGCCAGCAGCTCCTCGGACCCTAGCACAGATACGCAGTATTTT	CASSSSDPSTDTQYF	NA	TRBV7-3	TRBJ2-3	NA
TGTGCCAGCAGTTCCGTCGGACGCGAGGGTAGCAAGTTCTTC	CASSSVGREGSKFF	NA	TRBV6-5	TRBJ2-1	many
TGTGCCAGCAGCTTAGGCGCGGCAGGCAATGAGCAGTTCTTC	CASSLGAAGNEQFF	NA	TRBV7-9	TRBJ2-1	many
TGTGCCAGCAGCGCAAGACTAGCGGGGGCAGGGGAGCAGTACTTC	CASSARLAGAGEQYF	TRBD2	TRBV7-2	TRBJ2-7	many
TGCGCCAGCAGCTTAGGGACAGGGAGAGGTATGACTGAAGCTTTCTTT	CASSLGTGRGMTEAFF	TRBD1	TRBV5-1	TRBJ1-1	many
TGTGCCAGCAGCGCAGACAGTAATGAAAAACTGTTTTTT	CASSADSNEKLFF	NA	TRBV5-4	TRBJ1-4	NA
TGCGCCAGCAGTGAGACGGTGCAAGGGCCCCAGCATTTT	CASSETVQGPQHF	NA	TRBV10-1	TRBJ1-5	many
TGTGCCAGCAGCTTACTCAGTTTTATGGGTGAGCAGTTCTTC	CASSLLSFMGEQFF	NA	TRBV7-8	TRBJ2-1	many
TGTGCCAGCAGCCAAGCGTCCCAGGGCCCCTACGAGCAGTACTTC	CASSQASQGPYEQYF	NA	TRBV3-1	TRBJ2-7	many
TGTGCCTCTGAGGACAGGGGCCCTTACGAGCAGTACTTC	CASEDRGPYEQYF	TRBD1	TRBV6-2/TRBV6-3	TRBJ2-7	NA
TGCAGTGCTAGAGGGACAACAAAAAACATTCAGTACTTC	CSARGTTKNIQYF	NA	TRBV20-1	TRBJ2-4	many
TGCAGTGCCAGAGGGGGCTACGAGCAGTACTTC	CSARGGYEQYF	NA	TRBV20-1	TRBJ2-7	many
TGTGCCAGCAGCCGGACTAACCGTACGATTCAAGAGACCCAGTACTTC	CASSRTNRTIQETQYF	NA	TRBV14	TRBJ2-5	few
TGTGCCAGCAGCCCCGGGACGGTCTATGGCTACACCTTC	CASSPGTVYGYTF	NA	TRBV7-2	TRBJ1-2	NA
TGTGCCAGCAGTTACTCGATAACGGGGTCGACCTACAATGAGCAGTTCTTC	CASSYSITGSTYNEQFF	NA	TRBV6-5	TRBJ2-1	many
TGTGCCAGCAGCTTCTCAGGGGGAGAGACCCAGTACTTC	CASSFSGGETQYF	TRBD1	TRBV7-8	TRBJ2-5	many
TGTGCCAGCGCGAGCGTTGAAGCTTTCTTT	CASASVEAFF	NA	TRBV6-2/TRBV6-3	TRBJ1-1	many
TGTGCCTCCACAACGGGGCCAGGCACAGATACGCAGTATTTT	CASTTGPGTDTQYF	NA	TRBV30	TRBJ2-3	many
TGTGCCAGCAGCCACGCCGGGGCAGAGCAGTACTTC	CASSHAGAEQYF	NA	TRBV7-6	TRBJ2-7	NA
TGCAGCGTACACACAGGGGTCGGGGAGCTGTTTTTT	CSVHTGVGELFF	TRBD1	TRBV29-1	TRBJ2-2	few